The entry below gives a single T cell receptor (beta chain) sequence along with its context. The data derive from a study of blood T cell repertoires in COVID-19. The protocol was immunoSEQ multiplex PCR, while the TCRdb copy is restricted to in-frame clones and leaves out a portion. Among about 180,000 clones listed, roughly 86% were seen once. Germline loops: CDR1 SNHLY, CDR2 FYNNEI. The CDR3 contains 15 residues. V shed 3 bases, J shed 3 bases, and the junction held 4 bases outside the gene matches. Sequencing used peripheral blood. The TCR originated in a woman aged 25 to 45 with active or convalescent COVID-19. The chain uses TRBV2 and TRBJ1-5; 8 positions match TRBD1. CDR3 DNA: TGTGCCAGCAGTGACAGGGGGCGAGTCAATCAGCCCCAGCATTTT. It codes for CASSDRGRVNQPQHF.